This T cell receptor beta chain was observed in a study of radiation and T cells in renal cell carcinoma. Across the study: Nephrectomy followed 15 Gy stereotactic body radiation by 4 weeks.

Some clones are missing from TCRdb's copy, which holds only in-frame ones; the method was immunoSEQ multiplex PCR. Among roughly 130,000 clones listed, roughly 91% were seen once. Details on this clone: As yet, its antigen is unknown.

The germline V gene has CDR1 SEHNR and CDR2 FQNEAQ (reference sequence). V lost 3 bases and J 8 bases, leaving 13 bases between the germline ends. The CDR3 covers 14 residues. The time point here: blood 2 weeks post-SBRT. Treatment reported: 15 Gy SBRT to primary tumor, nephrectomy 4 weeks later. Study conclusions and caveats: Without pretreatment biopsies, baseline tumor clonotype presence was undetermined. In blood, top tumor clones expanded by 2 weeks, shrinking by 4.

The chain recombines TRBV7-9 with TRBJ1-4; D might be TRBD1 (6 bases). The specimen was blood, collected from a patient whose treatment included radiotherapy and nephrectomy. This sequence originates from a woman between 65 and 79 years old with renal cell carcinoma. As DNA, the CDR3 is TGTGCCAGCAGCTTTAGGGGACAAGGCGAAAAACTGTTTTTT. Protein: CASSFRGQGEKLFF.